This TCR beta chain was sequenced in a study of blood T cells in healthy people across ages. Notes on the study in general: CMV status of donors was unknown, possibly confounding expanded clonotype changes. TCR beta diversity per million T cells fell roughly linearly with age. PBMC samples, being unsorted, prevented any conclusive comparison of naive and antigen-experienced cells.

Concerning this clonotype: Its antigen remains unidentified.

PCR was performed a second time for 7 to 11 cycles using a sample-barcoded 5' primer and a J-beta primer mix. Each CDR3 protein is one row after TCRdb ran MiXCR on the 5' RACE reads. Of 1.2 million to 1.5 million distinct CDR3 sequences detected, roughly 59% appear once; the ten largest clones hold 6.7%. Sample: blood. This TCR was recovered from a young man in good health.

CDR3 nucleotides: TGTGCCAGCAGCAAGGGAACAGGGCCAGGAAACACCATATATTTT. This gives the protein CASSKGTGPGNTIYF. This chain joins TRBV21-1 and TRBJ1-3; whether TRBD1, the table's D call, matches the DNA was not checked. TRBV21-1 is a pseudogene locus. This CDR3 is 15 amino acids long.